Presented here are 7 T cell receptor beta chains from one specimen sequenced in a study of CD4+ T cells in melanoma. Method: immunoSEQ multiplex PCR; TCRdb's copy keeps in-frame clones and lacks some. The repertoire holds about 6,500 clones, with about 56% as singletons. The sample comprised cells from a culture (not recorded whether cultured in vitro). The receptors were gathered from a human donor with melanoma.

V usage is TRBV30 and J usage is TRBJ1-4; 10 nucleotides align to TRBD1. The CDR3 totals 15 residues. After removal of 4 bases from V and 6 bases from J, the junction contained 8 bases not matched to a gene. Germline-derived CDR1 and CDR2 are GTSNPN and SVGIG (reference sequence). The CDR3 protein is CAWTPGQGIDEKLFF. The CDR3 region has the DNA TGTGCCTGGACCCCGGGACAGGGGATCGATGAAAAACTGTTTTTT.

This chain links TRBV4-2 with TRBJ1-4; D remains ambiguous. The CDR3 contains 16 residues. Trimming took 1 base from V and 10 from J, leaving 19 bases between them. The germline V gene has CDR1 LGHNA and CDR2 YNFKEQ. Here the CDR3 reads CASSQALYSSMGKLFF. CDR3 DNA: TGTGCCAGCAGCCAAGCCTTGTATTCTAGTATGGGAAAACTGTTTTTT.

The rearrangement uses TRBV30 and TRBJ2-1, with 12 nucleotides matching TRBD2. This CDR3 is 16 amino acids long. Germline V gene sequence: CDR1 GTSNPN, CDR2 SVGIG (reference sequence). V lost 4 bases and J lost 5; bases outside the gene matches: 9. CDR3 DNA: TGTGCCTGGAACCTAGCGGGGGGGCCCGTCAACAATGAGCAGTTCTTC. It codes for CAWNLAGGPVNNEQFF.

The V and J genes are TRBV6-1 and TRBJ1-1; 7 positions match TRBD1. CDR3 length: 13 amino acids. With 6 bases clipped from V and 6 bases from J, the junction kept 7 bases outside the gene matches. In germline, CDR1 is MNHNS, CDR2 SASEGT. CDR3 DNA: TGTGCCAGCAGACCGGGACAGAGCTCTGAAGCTTTCTTT. Encoded protein: CASRPGQSSEAFF.

The chain is built from TRBV11-3 and TRBJ2-3, with 7 bases fitting TRBD1. The CDR3 sequence is 19 residues long. Germline assignment: CDR1 SGHNT and CDR2 YENEEA. With V trimmed by 4 bases and J by 6 bases, 22 bases remained unmatched. CDR3 sequence: CASSSGLSTTGKFSDTQYF. Written as DNA, the CDR3 is TGTGCCAGCAGCTCGGGCCTTTCGACGACAGGGAAGTTTTCCGATACGCAGTATTTT.

The chain couples TRBV6-5 to TRBJ1-2; the D gene is possibly TRBD1 (6 bases). CDR3 length: 13 residues. From germline, CDR1 is MNHEY and CDR2 SVGAGI. V lost 10 bases and J lost 4, with 16 bases in between. CDR3 nucleotide sequence: TGTGCCACCCTACCGGGGGCGGGCTATGGCTACACCTTC. Amino acids: CATLPGAGYGYTF.

This chain links TRBV20-1 with TRBJ2-2; D call uncertain. Per the germline V gene, CDR1 is DFQATT and CDR2 is SNEGSKA (reference sequence). Trimming shortened V by 5 bases and J by 7 bases, and 8 bases separated the two germline ends. This CDR3 comprises 11 residues. CDR3 sequence: CSAGKVGELFF. CDR3 DNA sequence: TGCAGTGCTGGGAAGGTCGGGGAGCTGTTTTTT.